A selection of T cell receptor beta chains follows, all from one sample in a study of monozygotic twins with inflammatory bowel disease. TCRdb re-analyzed the 5' RACE reads; it lists each CDR3 protein once, without DNA. The repertoire table contains about 110,000 distinct CDR3 sequences. The sample taken for sequencing was blood. The receptor set was obtained from a human donor with ulcerative colitis or Crohn's disease, or a healthy co-twin of an affected twin (not recorded which). Each CDR3 is given with its conserved first and last residue. The order of the fields is CDR3 protein, J gene, V gene.

CDR3 protein: CASSLGQENGYTF; J gene: TRBJ1-2; V gene: TRBV5-1
CDR3 protein: CATGGRMNTEAFF; J gene: TRBJ1-1; V gene: TRBV10-3
CDR3 protein: CSVAGDRGPRADTQYF; J gene: TRBJ2-3; V gene: TRBV29-1
CDR3 protein: CASIPPRGRANTEAFF; J gene: TRBJ1-1; V gene: TRBV28
CDR3 protein: CATSDSGKTATDTQYF; J gene: TRBJ2-3; V gene: TRBV24-1
CDR3 protein: CASSTRDKINEKLFF; J gene: TRBJ1-4; V gene: TRBV19
CDR3 protein: CSATPDSYEQYF; J gene: TRBJ2-7; V gene: TRBV20-1
CDR3 protein: CAIRGIDRNTEAFF; J gene: TRBJ1-1; V gene: TRBV10-3
CDR3 protein: CASSEVGRGQDGYTF; J gene: TRBJ1-2; V gene: TRBV25-1
CDR3 protein: CASSFVGAADTQYF; J gene: TRBJ2-3; V gene: TRBV7-2
CDR3 protein: CASSRGRHRIEGYTF; J gene: TRBJ1-2; V gene: TRBV7-8
CDR3 protein: CASSQDVGGEKTQYF; J gene: TRBJ2-5; V gene: TRBV3-1
CDR3 protein: CASSTGPGNNEKLFF; J gene: TRBJ1-4; V gene: TRBV9
CDR3 protein: CASSSLSSSYEQYF; J gene: TRBJ2-7; V gene: TRBV12-3/TRBV12-4
CDR3 protein: CASSTGTNNSPLHF; J gene: TRBJ1-6; V gene: TRBV12-3/TRBV12-4
CDR3 protein: CASSYSMGSGELFF; J gene: TRBJ2-2; V gene: TRBV6-5
CDR3 protein: CSAGGSNTGELFF; J gene: TRBJ2-2; V gene: TRBV20-1
CDR3 protein: CASTEGTDSSYEQYF; J gene: TRBJ2-7; V gene: TRBV5-1
CDR3 protein: CASSLRRGNEKLFF; J gene: TRBJ1-4; V gene: TRBV7-2
CDR3 protein: CASSPLDPSYEQYF; J gene: TRBJ2-7; V gene: TRBV5-1
CDR3 protein: CASRPGTGPYEQYF; J gene: TRBJ2-7; V gene: TRBV28
CDR3 protein: CASSQDESGRAITDTQYF; J gene: TRBJ2-3; V gene: TRBV4-2
CDR3 protein: CASSRRLAGAQETQYF; J gene: TRBJ2-5; V gene: TRBV3-1
CDR3 protein: CASSIRANTGELFF; J gene: TRBJ2-2; V gene: TRBV18